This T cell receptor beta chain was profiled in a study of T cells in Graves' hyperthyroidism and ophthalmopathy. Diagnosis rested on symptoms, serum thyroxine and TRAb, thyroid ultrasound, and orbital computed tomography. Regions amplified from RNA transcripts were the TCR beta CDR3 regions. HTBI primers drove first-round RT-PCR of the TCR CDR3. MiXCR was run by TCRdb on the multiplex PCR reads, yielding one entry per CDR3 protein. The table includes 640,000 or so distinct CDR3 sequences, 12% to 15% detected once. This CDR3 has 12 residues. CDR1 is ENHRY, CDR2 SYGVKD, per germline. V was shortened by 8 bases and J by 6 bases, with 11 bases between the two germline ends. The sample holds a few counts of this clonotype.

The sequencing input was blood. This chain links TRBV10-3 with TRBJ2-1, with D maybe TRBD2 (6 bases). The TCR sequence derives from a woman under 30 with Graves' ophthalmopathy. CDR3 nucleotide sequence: TGTGCCATCGGACTAAGTGGCAATGAGCAGTTCTTC. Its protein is CAIGLSGNEQFF.